This TCR beta chain was identified during a study of PD-1 blockade in mismatch repair-deficient tumors. Across the whole study: All were previously treated, progressing patients with eleven to twelve mismatch repair-deficient cancer types.

Whole-study findings and limits: Rapid post-treatment expansion, then contraction, generally preceding radiologic response, marked tumor-resident clones.

Sequencing was performed with immunoSEQ multiplex PCR; in TCRdb, only in-frame clones are kept and a portion is missing. Of some 27,000 clones in the sample, roughly 84% were seen once. Comment on this clone: What it recognizes is unknown.

Every patient had mismatch repair deficiency by PCR or immunohistochemistry. A few pembrolizumab responders had their TCRs sequenced. V shed 0 bases and J 1 base; nucleotides not matched to a gene: 10. The germline gives CDR1 LGHNT, CDR2 FRNRAP. CDR3 size: 18 residues. The chain is built from TRBV12-5 and TRBJ1-1; 8 nucleotides agree with TRBD1. This sequence was found in an adult with mismatch repair-deficient cancer. The material sequenced was PBMCs, taken before pembrolizumab treatment. CDR3 sequence (DNA): TGTGCTAGTGGTTTGGTACTTTCTCAGGGGGCCAAGAACACTGAAGCTTTCTTT. This gives the protein CASGLVLSQGAKNTEAFF.